This is a list of T cell receptor beta chains from one sample in a study of T cell clones after liver transplantation. Sequencing used immunoSEQ multiplex PCR; TCRdb keeps in-frame clones, though not all of them. The sample includes some 120,000 clones, 90% of them seen just once. Material: CD4+ T cells from blood, obtained 12 months after liver transplant. These receptors all stem from a human patient who received a liver transplant. The graft donor may account for some of the T cells. The CDR3 runs from the conserved cysteine through the conserved F or W. D genes are given only for firm matches. Size values are once, few and many counts, or a class for expanded clones, and some rows have none.

TGTGCCAGCAGCTACCTAGCGGGAGGTTACAATGAGCAGTTCTTC,CASSYLAGGYNEQFF,.,TRBV7-3,TRBD2,TRBJ2-1
TGTGCCAGCAGCTTGCGCCTAGCGGGAGTCGAGACCCAGTACTTC,CASSLRLAGVETQYF,.,TRBV5-4,TRBD2,TRBJ2-5
TGTGCCAGCAGGACAGGGAGTGACTATGGCTACACCTTC,CASRTGSDYGYTF,.,TRBV7-9,TRBD1,TRBJ1-2
TGTGCCAGCAGTTACACAGCTAGCGGGTACCAAGAGACCCAGTACTTC,CASSYTASGYQETQYF,.,TRBV6-5,TRBD2,TRBJ2-5
TGTGCCAGCAGCCCCATGAGTACGAGGGAGCAGTACTTC,CASSPMSTREQYF,.,TRBV11-3,.,TRBJ2-7
TGTGCCAGCAGCCAACCGTTAGGCACAGATACGCAGTATTTT,CASSQPLGTDTQYF,.,TRBV9,.,TRBJ2-3
TGTGCCAGCAGAGGCAGGGGGCCAAACACTGAAGCTTTCTTT,CASRGRGPNTEAFF,.,TRBV13,TRBD1,TRBJ1-1
TGTGCCAGCAGAAGTCCCCGACAGGGTCGCTACGAGCAGTACTTC,CASRSPRQGRYEQYF,.,TRBV2,TRBD1,TRBJ2-7
TGTGCCAGCAGCTTAGCAGGGTTTGGGACTAGGACTGAAGCTTTCTTT,CASSLAGFGTRTEAFF,.,TRBV7-2,.,TRBJ1-1
TGTGCCAGCAGCTCCGGGGAGGGAAGGTATGGCATTCAGTACTTC,CASSSGEGRYGIQYF,.,TRBV11-3,TRBD2,TRBJ2-4
TGTGCCAGCAGCGTCCCCTTAGCGGGAGCGACAGATACGCAGTATTTT,CASSVPLAGATDTQYF,few,TRBV9,TRBD2,TRBJ2-3
TGTGCCAGCCGAACGAAGAACACCGGGGAGCTGTTTTTT,CASRTKNTGELFF,.,TRBV2,.,TRBJ2-2
TGTGCCAGCAGTTTGGAGGGAGCGGGCGGGGCCAACGTCCTGACTTTC,CASSLEGAGGANVLTF,.,TRBV27,.,TRBJ2-6
TGTGCCAGCAGCTTAGCCTTCGACAGGGCCTCCTACGAGCAGTACTTC,CASSLAFDRASYEQYF,once,TRBV7-8,TRBD1,TRBJ2-7
TGTGCCAGCTCACCAAACCTCGAGCAGTACTTC,CASSPNLEQYF,.,TRBV18,.,TRBJ2-7
TGTGCCAGCTCACCACCTGTCAGGACGAGCTACGAGCAGTACTTC,CASSPPVRTSYEQYF,.,TRBV18,.,TRBJ2-7
TGTGCCAGCTCGGGGGTTTTGGGCACTGAAGCTTTCTTT,CASSGVLGTEAFF,.,TRBV7-2,.,TRBJ1-1
TGTGCCAGCAGCTCTCCCGGTAGGGGAAAACTGTTTTTT,CASSSPGRGKLFF,once,TRBV7-2,.,TRBJ1-4
TGTGCCAGCAGTGAAACTCGGTTAGAGACAGATACGCAGTATTTT,CASSETRLETDTQYF,once,TRBV2,.,TRBJ2-3
TGTGCCAGCAGCCAAGATAGCGGGACTCGGACTTCGGGGCAGTACTTC,CASSQDSGTRTSGQYF,.,TRBV4-2,TRBD2,TRBJ2-7
TGTGCCAGCAGCTTCCCGGGAGGGGGAGAGACCCAGTACTTC,CASSFPGGGETQYF,.,TRBV11-2,TRBD2,TRBJ2-5
TGCGCCAGCAGCTTGCTGGGGCGCACACCGGGGGAGCAGTACTTC,CASSLLGRTPGEQYF,.,TRBV5-1,.,TRBJ2-7
TGTGCCAGCAGCCTACAGGTCTCTGGGGCCAACGTCCTGACTTTC,CASSLQVSGANVLTF,.,TRBV7-2,.,TRBJ2-6
TGTGCCAGCAGCGGTACAGGGGGCGACGAGCAGTACTTC,CASSGTGGDEQYF,.,TRBV5-4,TRBD1,TRBJ2-7
TGTGCCAGTAGTATAGATATAGCTAACTATGGCTACACCTTC,CASSIDIANYGYTF,.,TRBV19,.,TRBJ1-2
TGCAGCGTTGCTGGCGGGACCGGCACAGATACGCAGTATTTT,CSVAGGTGTDTQYF,.,TRBV29-1,.,TRBJ2-3
TGTGCCAGCAGCTTAAGGCGGACCTCTGGAAACACCATATATTTT,CASSLRRTSGNTIYF,.,TRBV7-2,.,TRBJ1-3
TGTGCCAGCAGCTTGTACGGGGTCACCTACAATGAGCAGTTCTTC,CASSLYGVTYNEQFF,.,TRBV5-4,.,TRBJ2-1
TGTGCCAGCAGCCCCACCGGGGGAGAGACCCAGTACTTC,CASSPTGGETQYF,.,TRBV11-2,.,TRBJ2-5
TGTGCCACCAGCGGCTCACCCTCGGTGGGGATCTCAAGTAAAAAACTGTTTTTT,CATSGSPSVGISSKKLFF,once,TRBV15,.,TRBJ1-4
TGTGCCAGCAGTCTACAGGGGGTCCAAGAGACCCAGTACTTC,CASSLQGVQETQYF,.,TRBV7-9,TRBD1,TRBJ2-5
TGTGCCAGCTTGTTTTTCCAGGGCAATCAGCCCCAGCATTTT,CASLFFQGNQPQHF,.,TRBV6-1,.,TRBJ1-5
TGTGCCAGCAGCTTAGGAGCGGGAGGTTTTAATGAGCAGTTCTTC,CASSLGAGGFNEQFF,.,TRBV7-2,TRBD2,TRBJ2-1
TGTGCCAGCAGCTCCCAAGAGACCCAGTACTTC,CASSSQETQYF,once,TRBV7-2,.,TRBJ2-5
TGTGCCAGCAGCTTAAGTCCCGGGGGCGAAAACACCATATATTTT,CASSLSPGGENTIYF,.,TRBV7-6,.,TRBJ1-3
TGTGCCATCAGCAGGGAAGGAAACAATGAGCAGTTCTTC,CAISREGNNEQFF,.,TRBV10-3,.,TRBJ2-1
TGTGCCAGCAGCCCCCAGACTAGCGGGATTCGGGAGCAGTACTTC,CASSPQTSGIREQYF,.,TRBV5-8,TRBD2,TRBJ2-7
TGTGCCAGCAGCCAATCGGGAGGGGGCCTCTACGAGCAGTACTTC,CASSQSGGGLYEQYF,.,TRBV7-9,.,TRBJ2-7
TGTGCCAGCAGCGTAGCGGCCAATGGAGTGGAGTACGAGCAGTACTTC,CASSVAANGVEYEQYF,.,TRBV9,.,TRBJ2-7
TGCGCCAGCAGCTTAGGACAGGGTAATATGAACACTGAAGCTTTCTTT,CASSLGQGNMNTEAFF,.,TRBV5-1,TRBD1,TRBJ1-1
TGTGCCAGCAGTTTAGACAGGGAAACAGATACGCAGTATTTT,CASSLDRETDTQYF,.,TRBV6-5,TRBD1,TRBJ2-3
TGTGCCACGGGGCCGGGCAAACTAGCGGGAGTGTTGAATGAGCAGTTCTTC,CATGPGKLAGVLNEQFF,.,TRBV27,TRBD2,TRBJ2-1
TGTGCCACCACAACAGGGGGCGGCTACACCTTC,CATTTGGGYTF,.,TRBV7-2,TRBD1,TRBJ1-2
TGTGCCAGTAGTATGGGACAGGGGAATAACGAGCAGTACTTC,CASSMGQGNNEQYF,.,TRBV19,TRBD1,TRBJ2-7